This T cell receptor beta chain was observed in a study of blood T cell repertoires in COVID-19. Trimming took 1 base from V and 0 from J, leaving 20 bases between them. Germline V gene lookup returns CDR1 SGHRS and CDR2 YFSETQ. The CDR3 has 18 residues. Generated by immunoSEQ multiplex PCR, the TCRdb table keeps only in-frame clones and is missing some. This table holds about 310,000 clones, around 90% found once. The receptor comes from a man aged 45-60 years with active or convalescent COVID-19. The specimen sequenced was peripheral blood. This sequence joins TRBV5-1 and TRBJ2-7; maybe TRBD2 (7 bases). CDR3 amino acids: CASSLSLGAGDISYEQYF. CDR3 DNA sequence: TGCGCCAGCAGCTTGAGTCTGGGGGCGGGAGACATCTCCTACGAGCAGTACTTC.